This TCR beta chain was recorded in a study of response to subunit inactivated influenza vaccine. This CDR3 spans 12 amino acids. Germline V lookup: CDR1 MNHEY, CDR2 SVGEGT. Trimming pared 9 bases from V and 2 bases from J, leaving 9 bases between. TCRdb itself ran the RT-PCR reads through MiXCR, one entry per CDR3 protein. Among roughly 700,000 distinct CDR3 sequences listed, around 14% were seen once. This chain joins TRBV6-2 or TRBV6-3 and TRBJ2-3; perhaps TRBD2 as D (6 bases). The sample was PBMCs from blood, taken approximately 12 days after vaccination. The TCR originated in a man between 50 and 59 years old who received an inactivated influenza vaccine. This chain's CDR3 is CASVADTDTQYF. The CDR3 DNA is TGTGCCAGTGTAGCGGACACAGATACGCAGTATTTT.